These 13 T cell receptor beta chains came from one sample sequenced in a study of ipilimumab plus nivolumab after autologous stem cell transplantation. Generated by immunoSEQ multiplex PCR, the TCRdb table keeps only in-frame clones and is missing some. Here the sample spans 17,000 or so clones, 79% being singletons. The sample here was PBMCs, taken in a trial of ipilimumab plus nivolumab as post-transplant consolidation. Receptor source: a male donor with diffuse large B-cell lymphoma.

The V call is TRBV19, the J call TRBJ1-4, with 7 bases lining up with TRBD1. Germline loops: CDR1 LNHDA, CDR2 SQIVND (reference sequence). The CDR3 totals 15 residues. Trimming cost V 6 bases and J 5 bases; bases outside gene matches: 9. Here the CDR3 DNA reads TGTGCCAGTAGCGACAGGGTGGACTCAAATGAAAAACTGTTTTTT. It codes for CASSDRVDSNEKLFF.

This clone was seen more than once but under ten times. The V call is TRBV5-1, the J call TRBJ1-1; D unresolved. Germline CDR1 and CDR2: SGHRS and YFSETQ. Between the trimmed V and J ends, which lost 4 bases and 1 base, there was a span of 8 bases. There are 13 residues in the CDR3. CDR3 sequence reads: CASSPYRNTEAFF. CDR3 in DNA: TGCGCCAGCAGCCCCTACAGGAACACTGAAGCTTTCTTT.

This clone was seen just once. This chain joins TRBV10-3 and TRBJ1-2, with no clear D. The V gene lost 1 base and the J gene lost 2 bases, with 8 bases spanning the gap. Germline CDR1 reads ENHRY; CDR2 reads SYGVKD. This CDR3 spans 14 amino acids. The CDR3 protein is CAISEFLGNYGYTF. DNA for the CDR3: TGTGCCATCAGTGAGTTTTTGGGAAACTATGGCTACACCTTC.

By share, this clone ranks as large. The chain uses TRBV9 and TRBJ1-2; a possible D gene is TRBD1 (6 bases). The CDR3 consists of 13 residues. Trimming took off 4 bases at V and 6 bases at J, with 13 bases between the two ends. Germline V gives CDR1 SGDLS, CDR2 YYNGEE. The CDR3 region has the DNA TGTGCCAGCAGCCCCAGAGGGGGTCATGGCTACACCTTC. It codes for CASSPRGGHGYTF.

In this sample, this clone turned up a few times. The genes are TRBV5-1 and TRBJ2-3, with a tentative D call TRBD2 (5 bases). The CDR3 is 15 residues long. V gave up 5 bases and J gave up 2 bases, with 15 bases separating them. Germline values: CDR1 SGHRS, CDR2 YFSETQ. The CDR3 sequence is CASSSEDSSTDTQYF. The CDR3 coding sequence is TGCGCCAGCAGTTCCGAGGACTCGTCCACAGATACGCAGTATTTT.

This clone is medium-sized. V usage is TRBV6-5 and J usage is TRBJ2-1; 11 positions match TRBD2. The CDR3 consists of 14 residues. The germline gives CDR1 MNHEY, CDR2 SVGAGI. V trimming: 6 bases; J trimming: 6 bases; junction bases outside the gene matches: 4. The CDR3 DNA reads TGTGCCAGCAGACCTAGCGGGGGGTCCAATGAGCAGTTCTTC. Amino acids: CASRPSGGSNEQFF.

This clone turned up a few times. The chain carries TRBV19 and TRBJ2-1, with TRBD1 matching 9 bases. CDR3 length equals 14 residues. Trimming at V came to 7 bases and at J to 7 bases, leaving 8 bases not matched to a gene. Germline lookup yields CDR1 LNHDA and CDR2 SQIVND (reference sequence). The CDR3 loop is CASTGTGFPNEQFF. CDR3 DNA sequence: TGTGCCAGTACAGGGACAGGGTTCCCGAATGAGCAGTTCTTC.

This chain joins TRBV28 and TRBJ2-2; D might be TRBD1 (6 bases). In germline, CDR1 is MDHEN, CDR2 SYDVKM. This CDR3 comprises 14 residues. V lost 7 bases and J 0 bases, leaving 9 bases between the germline ends. DNA for the CDR3: TGTGCCAGCAACGGGACACCGAACACCGGGGAGCTGTTTTTT. The encoded protein is CASNGTPNTGELFF.

The rearrangement links TRBV5-1 to TRBJ2-3, with 7 nucleotides matching TRBD2. Germline V gene sequence: CDR1 SGHRS, CDR2 YFSETQ. The CDR3 covers 15 residues. The V gene end was trimmed by 3 bases and the J gene end by 0 bases; junction bases not matched to a gene: 4. CDR3 sequence reads: CASSWDYASTDTQYF. CDR3 nucleotides: TGCGCCAGCAGCTGGGACTACGCTAGCACAGATACGCAGTATTTT.

The CDR3 spells CASTLAGALGGSPGNEQFF. The CDR3 nucleotides read TGTGCCAGTACCCTAGCAGGGGCTCTGGGCGGGAGCCCTGGGAATGAGCAGTTCTTC. This chain uses TRBV19 with TRBJ2-1, with D possibly TRBD2 on 7 matching bases. Germline loops: CDR1 LNHDA, CDR2 SQIVND (reference sequence). The CDR3 runs 19 residues. V lost 7 bases, J lost 7 bases, and 32 bases lay in between.

This clone is a singleton in its sample. One end of the junction varies from germline; a read error may be responsible. This rearrangement joins TRBV11-3 to TRBJ2-3; 10 nucleotides match TRBD2. This CDR3 is 14 amino acids long. CDR1 SGHNT and CDR2 YENEEA come from the germline V gene. Here the CDR3 reads CASSQQVASGRSSF. As DNA, the CDR3 is TGTGCCAGCAGTCAACAAGTGGCTAGCGGGAGATCCTCTTTT.

V usage is TRBV9 and J usage is TRBJ1-3; D is unresolved. Germline CDR1 reads SGDLS; CDR2 reads YYNGEE. The CDR3 totals 16 residues. Deletions cut 0 bases from V and 0 bases from J, with 10 bases between. The CDR3 spells CASSVEPANSGNTIYF. Here the CDR3 DNA reads TGTGCCAGCAGCGTAGAGCCAGCTAACTCTGGAAACACCATATATTTT.

This clone was observed a single time. This chain links TRBV7-9 with TRBJ1-1; no reliable D call. Trimming shortened V by 1 base and J by 1 base, and 16 bases separated the two germline ends. Germline V gene data show CDR1 as SEHNR and CDR2 as FQNEAQ (reference sequence). CDR3 length equals 17 residues. The CDR3 bases are TGTGCCAGCAGCTTAGGGTTAGGGCGGAGATCGAACACTGAAGCTTTCTTT. This translates into CASSLGLGRRSNTEAFF.